Here is one T cell receptor beta chain with its context. This clonotype was observed many times. Its antigen specificity is not known. Nothing much larger sits one base from this clone, and base qualities are not available. The data derive from a study of T cell repertoires in cytomegalovirus infection (dated by TCRdb to the late 2010s). General notes on the study: The HLA type of each donor mattered for the analysis, because public TCR beta signatures pointed to carriage of CMV infection along with the matching HLA type.

The trim is 1 base for V and 3 bases for J, with a gap of 10 bases between the germline ends. The CDR3 measures 15 amino acids from cysteine to phenylalanine. The retained sequence is limited to the CDR3, 45 bases, with the frame set at the first base. CDR1 and CDR2 are read off the germline V gene as SGHTA and FQGNSA. Sequencing was carried out with an Illumina HiSeq 1500. TCRdb reanalyzed the raw reads on its own, using fastp at Q25 for trimming and MiXCR for clone calling, and kept in-frame beta chains. Each entry merges the rows of one CDR3 protein and shows their most common DNA and genes. Present in this sample are 160,000 or so distinct CDR3 sequences, less than 25% of which were seen just once. The ten largest clones represent 11% of the sample. Points the paper makes about the study in general: The ex vivo response was dominated by HLA-C-restricted CMV-specific TCR beta clonotypes, which also provided the single most frequent clonotype in two of eight donors. In both this cohort and an independent cohort of some 370 donors, the cumulative frequency of public TCR beta family members distinguished carriers of CMV infection plus the relevant HLA type.

This receptor was taken from a human donor in good health (CMV status not recorded). Some clones in this sample may be carry-over from other donors' samples. The chain employs TRBV7-2 and TRBJ1-5; the D gene is perhaps TRBD1, from 5 matching bases. Sequencing used PBMCs. CDR3 loop: CASSLDGANNQPQHF. The sequenced DNA is TGTGCCAGCAGCTTAGACGGGGCCAACAATCAGCCCCAGCATTTT.